The clone carrying this T cell receptor (beta chain) was observed a few times. Its specificity is unknown. The CDR3 spans 13 residues. Germline CDR1 is KGHDR and CDR2 is SFDVKD. Trimming left V 4 bases short and J 4 bases short, with 9 bases between. Constant-region reverse primers amplified full-length variable regions, followed by semi-nested Nested Universal Primer A PCR. One entry per CDR3 protein results from TCRdb running MiXCR on the 5' RACE reads. Among 62,000 or so distinct CDR3 sequences, roughly 30% were seen once, and the ten largest hold around 2.5%. Points from the study as a whole: The TCR gene usage of tumor memory CD4+ T cells clustered together with blood and lymph node memory CD4+ cells and with lymph node naive CD4+ cells. Greatest tumor Treg TCR overlap was with tumor naive CD4+ cells.

The chain carries TRBV24-1 and TRBJ2-5, with TRBD1 as a possible D gene (6 bases). The receptor comes from a female donor with breast cancer. The sample taken for sequencing was tumor-infiltrating naive CD4+ T cells sorted from the breast tumor. Subset defined: naive CD4+ T cells, CD4+CD45RA+CD25-. CDR3 nucleotide sequence: TGTGCCACCAGTGACTGGGGGCTAGAGACCCAGTACTTC. Amino acids: CATSDWGLETQYF.